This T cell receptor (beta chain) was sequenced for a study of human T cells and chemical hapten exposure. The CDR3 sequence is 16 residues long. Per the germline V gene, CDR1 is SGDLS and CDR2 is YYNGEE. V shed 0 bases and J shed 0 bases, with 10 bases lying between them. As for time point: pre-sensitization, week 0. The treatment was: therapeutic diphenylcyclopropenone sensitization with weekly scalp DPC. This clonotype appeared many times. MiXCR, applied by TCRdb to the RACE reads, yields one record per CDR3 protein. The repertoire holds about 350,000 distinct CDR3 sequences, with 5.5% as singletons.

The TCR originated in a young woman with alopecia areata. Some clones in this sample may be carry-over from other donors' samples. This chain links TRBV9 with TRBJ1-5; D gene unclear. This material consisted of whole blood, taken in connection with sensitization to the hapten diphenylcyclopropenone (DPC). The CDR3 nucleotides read TGTGCCAGCAGCGTAGGGGAGGGCGGTAGCAATCAGCCCCAGCATTTT. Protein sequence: CASSVGEGGSNQPQHF.